This T cell receptor (beta chain) was obtained from a study of B cell selection in AIRE deficiency (dated by TCRdb to between 2018 and 2021). With regard to the full study: TCRbeta repertoires of sorted blood CD4+ conventional T cells and regulatory T cells were compared between AIRE-deficient patients and healthy controls. The TCR-sequenced cohort comprised roughly 5 AIRE-deficient APECED patients and roughly 5 healthy control donors.

The immunoSEQ platform was used to sequence the TCRbeta chains. The paper's processing steps were these. When Treg repertoires were pooled, patients gave 62,000 or so distinct TCRbeta sequences, while healthy donors gave more than 9.5x10^4. Treg TCRbeta sequences found in two or more individuals were classed as public, and these public Treg TCRbeta sequences were then looked for in Tconv repertoires. Group differences were tested with Mann-Whitney U tests and Bonferroni-Dunn correction in GraphPad Prism 7.03. TCRdb limited this immuneACCESS table to in-frame rearrangements with V and J called. A share of clones is missing; checked studies link under half to unresolved V genes, and the rest is unexplained. V and J calls and clone size are given by that table; D and trimming were obtained from the DNA. Within this sample are under 20,000 clones, with 85% to 95% of them counted one time only. The ten largest clonotypes hold 0.85% to 1% of the sample.

Regulatory T cells were sorted as CD4+CD25hiCD127low/negative cells. Control samples were obtained from healthy donors who were not related to the patients. Sorting of Tconv and Treg cells intended for TCRbeta sequencing was performed on a FACSAria flow cytometer. Sorted cells were collected into 5-ml round-bottom polystyrene tubes, and dry cell pellets were frozen at -80°C before sequencing. Taken from cysteine to phenylalanine, the CDR3 has 13 residues. Just CDR3 DNA is preserved here, 39 bases in frame from base 1. Reading the germline V gene (reference sequence) gives CDR1 SGHKS and CDR2 YYEKEE. V is clipped by 7 bases and J by 4 bases, and the sequence between their germline boundaries is 12 bases long. Regarding this clone: Its antigen is currently not known. No much larger clonotype is one base removed from it; base qualities were not supplied.

Overall study results and their limits: Among 3657 shared Treg TCRbeta sequences, around 31% were shared exclusively among healthy donors and around 9.3% exclusively among patients, which suggests that Treg selection is less efficient in the absence of AIRE. In terms of TCRBV gene usage, CDR3 length and TCR diversity, Tconv and Treg cells from AIRE-deficient patients looked similar to Tconv and Treg cells from healthy donors. Sequencing covered only TCRbeta chains, and roughly 40% of shared healthy-donor Treg sequences were also present in healthy Tconv, possibly due to differing TCRalpha chains. Shared Treg sequences had shorter CDR3s, reflecting a bias toward rearrangements with few non-templated nucleotide insertions. Roughly 30% of the Treg TCRbeta sequences shared among healthy donors were detected in patient Tconv cells, suggesting that Treg-biased clones are diverted into the Tconv compartment.

The chain uses TRBV5-5 and TRBJ1-3; too little of a D gene remains to name it. The TCR originated in a human donor in good health. Sequencing was done on a sample of CD4+CD25+ Tregs sorted from PBMCs. The CDR3 region reads CASRPPGGNTIYF. The sequenced DNA: TGTGCCAGCCGCCCCCCGGGCGGAAACACCATATATTTT. Full variable domain (CDR3 extended with the reference TRBV5-5 and TRBJ1-3 proteins): DAGVTQSPTHLIKTRGQQVTLRCSPISGHKSVSWYQQVLGQGPQFIFQYYEKEERGRGNFPDRFSARQFPNYSSELNVNALLLGDSALYLCASRPPGGNTIYFGEGSWLTVV.